The clone carrying this TCR beta chain was recorded many times. TCRdb itself ran the reads through MiXCR, one entry per CDR3 protein. Of 200,000 to 300,000 distinct CDR3 sequences in the sample, around 9% were seen once. This entry belongs to a study of T cell repertoires in cytomegalovirus infection. V lost 2 bases and J 0 bases, leaving 14 bases between the germline ends. This CDR3 spans 17 amino acids. Germline CDR1 and CDR2: SGHAT and FQNNGV. The receptor was derived from a human donor in good health (CMV status not recorded). Some clones in this sample may be carry-over from other donors' samples. The specimen sequenced was PBMCs. V usage is TRBV11-2 and J usage is TRBJ1-3, with D maybe TRBD1 (6 bases). For the CDR3, the DNA is TGTGCCAGCAGCTTACAGGGGCTAGCTCTCTCTGGAAACACCATATATTTT. Its translation: CASSLQGLALSGNTIYF.